This T cell receptor beta chain was recorded in a study of graft-versus-host responses after intestinal transplantation. The CDR3 covers 16 residues. V lost 1 base, J lost 4 bases, and 6 bases stayed unmatched. The V gene's germline CDR1 is LNHNV and CDR2 YYDKDF (reference sequence). Regarding the study as a whole: Detection of GvH clones occurred in recipient marrow, and some had their first appearance in ileum or blood. Early post-transplant falls in HvG clones accompanied the peak levels of circulating GvH clones.

Clones were sequenced by immunoSEQ multiplex PCR, and TCRdb holds only the in-frame ones, with some missing. The sample shows 40,000 to 60,000 clones, roughly 83% of them seen only once. As for this clone: Its specificity is not known.

The chain has TRBV15 and TRBJ2-7; 11 nucleotides match TRBD2. The sequencing used unstimulated CD4+ T cells sorted from spleen or lymph node cells, collected before transplant. The TCR originated in a human donor who was the organ donor for an intestinal transplant. CDR3 region: CATSRGGGLAEYEQYF. The CDR3 nucleotides are TGTGCCACCAGCAGAGGAGGGGGACTAGCGGAGTACGAGCAGTACTTC.